These T cell receptor beta chains were read from a single sample in a study of T cells after yellow fever vaccination. TCRdb reanalysed the 5' RACE reads using MiXCR and keeps one entry per CDR3 protein. The data contain some 500,000 distinct CDR3 sequences, about 13% of them seen just once; the ten biggest clones take up roughly 13%. The sample in question was PBMCs, obtained on the day of the yellow fever booster vaccination. The receptor set was obtained from a young man who received the YFV17D yellow fever vaccine. CDR3s include the opening cysteine and the closing phenylalanine or tryptophan. The D gene is left open where the match is weak. Clone size appears in some rows only: once, few, many, or a class for an expanded clone.

TRBJ1-5	few	TRBV6-2/TRBV6-3	-	CASNGRGNQPQHF	TGTGCCAGCAATGGCAGGGGCAATCAGCCCCAGCATTTT
TRBJ2-5	few	TRBV12-3/TRBV12-4	-	CASSSSNGREETQYF	TGTGCCAGCAGTTCATCGAACGGGAGAGAAGAGACCCAGTACTTC
TRBJ2-1	few	TRBV20-1	-	CSARDSGFEQFF	TGCAGTGCTAGAGATTCAGGGTTCGAGCAGTTCTTC
TRBJ2-3	few	TRBV28	-	CASSLCVGGGCTDTQYF	TGTGCCAGCAGTTTATGCGTCGGGGGAGGATGCACAGATACGCAGTATTTT
TRBJ2-1	few	TRBV11-2	-	CASSLDTTQGGDNEQFF	TGTGCCAGCAGCTTAGACACAACACAGGGGGGGGACAATGAGCAGTTCTTC
TRBJ2-2	-	TRBV4-2	-	CASSPKTLGNTGELFF	TGTGCCAGCAGCCCTAAGACTCTCGGAAACACCGGGGAGCTGTTTTTT
TRBJ2-6	few	TRBV20-1	-	CSARRGSGANVLTF	TGCAGTGCTAGGAGGGGATCTGGGGCCAACGTCCTGACTTTC
TRBJ2-1	few	TRBV18	-	CASSPVLPTYNEQFF	TGTGCCAGCTCACCGGTTTTGCCAACCTACAATGAGCAGTTCTTC
TRBJ2-7	-	TRBV29-1	-	CSVGGAGTLGEQYF	TGCAGCGTTGGCGGGGCCGGGACCTTGGGCGAGCAGTACTTC
TRBJ2-5	few	TRBV7-9	TRBD2	CASSEGGGTSGRTQYF	TGTGCCAGCAGCGAAGGTGGGGGAACTAGCGGGAGGACCCAGTACTTC
TRBJ2-7	-	TRBV4-1	TRBD1	CASSHRTGEDEQYF	TGCGCCAGCAGCCATCGGACAGGGGAGGACGAGCAGTACTTC
TRBJ1-3	-	TRBV7-8	-	CASSLGGGFGNTIYF	TGTGCCAGCAGCTTAGGCGGGGGCTTTGGAAACACCATATATTTT
TRBJ2-1	-	TRBV19	TRBD2	CASTRTSENNEQFF	TGTGCCAGTACGAGGACTAGCGAGAACAATGAGCAGTTCTTC
TRBJ2-3	few	TRBV6-2/TRBV6-3	TRBD2	CASSGGLAGRHHTQYF	TGTGCCAGCAGTGGCGGACTAGCGGGGCGTCATCATACGCAGTATTTT
TRBJ2-6	-	TRBV11-2	-	CASSRIQGSGANVLTF	TGTGCCAGCAGCCGTATTCAGGGCTCTGGGGCCAACGTCCTGACTTTC
TRBJ1-5	few	TRBV29-1	-	CSVDLGEGQPQHF	TGCAGCGTTGATTTGGGGGAAGGGCAGCCCCAGCATTTT
TRBJ1-1	-	TRBV19	-	CASMGLGIIEAFF	TGTGCCAGTATGGGGTTAGGCATCATTGAAGCTTTCTTT
TRBJ2-1	-	TRBV4-3	-	CASSQSIAENNEQFF	TGCGCCAGCAGCCAATCTATAGCGGAGAACAATGAGCAGTTCTTC
TRBJ2-1	-	TRBV6-5	TRBD2	CASSLNSGRDYNEQFF	TGTGCCAGCAGCTTAAATAGCGGGAGGGACTACAATGAGCAGTTCTTC
TRBJ1-2	-	TRBV29-1	-	CSVDKWGNYGYTF	TGCAGCGTTGATAAATGGGGCAACTATGGCTACACCTTC
TRBJ1-6	few	TRBV20-1	-	CSARDRGGSYNSPLHF	TGCAGTGCTAGAGATCGGGGTGGCTCCTATAATTCACCCCTCCACTTT
TRBJ2-3	-	TRBV20-1	-	CSAHLSSDTQYF	TGCAGTGCCCATCTCTCCTCAGATACGCAGTATTTT
TRBJ2-1	once	TRBV20-1	TRBD2	CCARGTGTSGSGMQFF	TGCTGTGCTAGAGGGACCGGGACTAGCGGGAGTGGTATGCAGTTCTTC
TRBJ2-1	many	TRBV12-3/TRBV12-4	TRBD2	CASRTGLAQQFF	TGTGCCAGCAGGACCGGACTAGCGCAGCAGTTCTTC
TRBJ2-6	few	TRBV12-3/TRBV12-4	-	CASSLESGYGANVLTF	TGTGCCAGCAGTTTAGAGTCAGGGTACGGGGCCAACGTCCTGACTTTC
TRBJ1-4	-	TRBV6-1	TRBD1	CASSASGTGRTNEKLFF	TGTGCCAGCAGTGCGTCCGGGACAGGGAGGACTAATGAAAAACTGTTTTTT
TRBJ2-7	few	TRBV4-3	-	CASSQESRPTAYEQYF	TGCGCCAGCAGCCAAGAAAGTAGGCCTACAGCCTACGAGCAGTACTTC
TRBJ2-7	few	TRBV6-2/TRBV6-3	-	CASRSPPAEQYF	TGTGCCAGCAGATCGCCCCCCGCCGAGCAGTACTTC
TRBJ2-3	few	TRBV5-4	-	CASSSTGEGGDTQYF	TGTGCCAGCAGCTCTACAGGGGAGGGCGGAGATACGCAGTATTTT
TRBJ2-5	few	TRBV7-9	TRBD2	CASSTRLAGPSQETQYF	TGTGCCAGCAGCACTAGACTAGCGGGGCCCTCCCAAGAGACCCAGTACTTC
TRBJ1-6	few	TRBV4-2	-	CASSQDPGDSPLHF	TGTGCCAGCAGCCAAGACCCTGGGGATTCACCCCTCCACTTT
TRBJ2-1	-	TRBV18	-	CASSPEEGHEQFF	TGTGCCAGCTCACCGGAAGAGGGGCATGAGCAGTTCTTC
TRBJ2-3	-	TRBV5-1	-	CASSRNGQGDTQYF	TGCGCCAGCAGCAGGAACGGCCAGGGGGATACGCAGTATTTT
TRBJ2-5	many	TRBV28	-	CASSFTDTTRETQYF	TGTGCCAGCAGTTTTACGGACACCACTCGTGAGACCCAGTACTTC
TRBJ2-7	-	TRBV20-1	TRBD2	CSARKPGTKVYEQYF	TGCAGTGCTAGAAAACCCGGGACTAAAGTCTACGAGCAGTACTTC
TRBJ2-1	once	TRBV7-6	-	CASSLPGLQNEQFF	TGTGCCAGCAGCTTGCCGGGACTCCAAAATGAGCAGTTCTTC
TRBJ2-3	-	TRBV6-5	-	CASSYSNLDHTDTQYF	TGTGCCAGCAGTTACTCGAATCTCGACCACACAGATACGCAGTATTTT
TRBJ2-3	-	TRBV7-7	TRBD1	CASSSWQGADTQYF	TGTGCCAGCAGCTCATGGCAGGGGGCAGATACGCAGTATTTT
TRBJ1-2	-	TRBV6-2/TRBV6-3	-	CASRTPGVSGYTF	TGTGCCAGCAGGACCCCTGGTGTCTCTGGCTACACCTTC
TRBJ2-1	-	TRBV6-1	-	CASSTKSSYNEQFF	TGTGCCAGCAGTACCAAGAGCTCCTACAATGAGCAGTTCTTC
TRBJ2-7	few	TRBV29-1	-	CSAEGGPTSYEQYF	TGCAGCGCCGAAGGGGGTCCAACGTCCTACGAGCAGTACTTC
TRBJ2-2	few	TRBV28	-	CASTEGNTGELFF	TGTGCCAGCACGGAGGGGAACACCGGGGAGCTGTTTTTT
TRBJ2-6	-	TRBV12-3/TRBV12-4	TRBD2	CASSTSGRRSGANVLTF	TGTGCCAGCAGTACCAGCGGGAGGCGCTCTGGGGCCAACGTCCTGACTTTC
TRBJ2-3	-	TRBV9	TRBD1	CASSGGQLSTDTQYF	TGTGCCAGCAGCGGGGGACAGCTGAGCACAGATACGCAGTATTTT
TRBJ1-4	few	TRBV29-1	-	CSVGGGGNEKLFF	TGCAGCGTTGGGGGAGGCGGTAATGAAAAACTGTTTTTT
TRBJ1-5	-	TRBV7-2	-	CASSLEDNQPQHF	TGTGCCAGCAGCTTAGAGGACAATCAGCCCCAGCATTTT